This entry lists 21 T cell receptor beta chains sequenced from one sample in a study of blood T cell repertoires in COVID-19. Repertoires were generated with immunoSEQ multiplex PCR, while TCRdb's copy carries only in-frame clones and drops some. The sample carries roughly 120,000 clones, approximately 88% recorded once. Sequenced: peripheral blood. These receptors were obtained from a woman in her 70s with acute or convalescent COVID-19.

The rearrangement joins TRBV2 to TRBJ1-4; no firm D call. Trimming took 6 bases from V and 3 from J, leaving 5 bases between them. Germline values: CDR1 SNHLY, CDR2 FYNNEI. CDR3 length equals 12 residues. The CDR3 DNA reads TGTGCCAGCAGGAGGGCTAATGAAAAACTGTTTTTT. Translation: CASRRANEKLFF.

The gene calls are TRBV7-6 and TRBJ2-2; a weak D match, TRBD1 (7 bases). V was trimmed by 3 bases and J by 5 bases, leaving 13 bases between them. The CDR3 totals 15 residues. Germline V gene sequence: CDR1 SGHVS, CDR2 FNYEAQ. For the CDR3, the DNA is TGTGCCAGCAGCTTCCACCAGGGGGGTACCGGGGAGCTGTTTTTT. This sequence encodes CASSFHQGGTGELFF.

The chain couples TRBV18 to TRBJ2-1; 11 bases agree with TRBD2. CDR3 size: 14 residues. Germline loops: CDR1 KGHSH, CDR2 LQKENI. V gave up 2 bases and J gave up 6 bases; unmatched junction bases: 0. The CDR3 protein is CASSPTSGSNEQFF. The CDR3 bases are TGTGCCAGCTCACCAACTAGCGGGAGCAATGAGCAGTTCTTC.

The CDR3 sequence: CASSTGERGKGNEQFF. In DNA, the CDR3 is TGTGCCAGTAGTACCGGTGAAAGGGGAAAGGGGAATGAGCAGTTCTTC. V usage is TRBV19 and J usage is TRBJ2-1; perhaps TRBD1 as D (5 bases). There are 16 residues in the CDR3. Looked up from germline, CDR1 is LNHDA and CDR2 is SQIVND (reference sequence). Trimming took off 4 bases at V and 7 bases at J, with 20 bases between the two ends.

The chain joins TRBV10-1 to TRBJ2-7; 9 bases agree with TRBD2. Trimming at V came to 8 bases and at J to 4 bases, leaving 15 bases not matched to a gene. The CDR3 contains 16 residues. CDR1 WNHNN and CDR2 SYGVQD come from the germline V gene (reference sequence). CDR3 region: CASYTVPRAGGYEQYF. CDR3 in DNA: TGCGCCAGCTACACAGTTCCCAGGGCGGGAGGGTACGAGCAGTACTTC.

CDR3 loop: CASSTYPTGGAYNEQFF. The CDR3 bases are TGTGCCAGTAGTACGTACCCCACAGGGGGCGCCTACAATGAGCAGTTCTTC. The chain is built from TRBV19 and TRBJ2-1, with TRBD1 matching over 9 bases. The CDR3 totals 17 residues. Germline CDR1 LNHDA, CDR2 SQIVND (reference sequence). V was pared by 4 bases and J by 2 bases, with 9 bases of the junction left unmatched.

The J gene is TRBJ2-5, the V gene TRBV9; 14 nucleotides agree with TRBD2. Per the germline V gene, CDR1 is SGDLS and CDR2 is YYNGEE. With 6 bases clipped from V and 4 bases from J, the junction kept 5 bases outside the gene matches. The CDR3 runs 15 residues. The CDR3 region is CASNLGLAGGETQYF. As DNA, the CDR3 is TGTGCCAGCAACTTAGGACTAGCGGGAGGAGAGACCCAGTACTTC.

The chain carries TRBV20-1 and TRBJ1-2; D may be TRBD1 (6 bases). CDR3 length: 11 amino acids. Germline V gene data show CDR1 as DFQATT and CDR2 as SNEGSKA (reference sequence). V was shortened by 3 bases and J by 6 bases, with 8 bases between the two germline ends. Here the CDR3 DNA reads TGCAGTGCTAGGTCAGGGGATGGCTACACCTTC. Translated: CSARSGDGYTF.

V is TRBV3-1 (or the pseudogene TRBV3-2) and J is TRBJ1-4; 7 bases line up with TRBD1. Per germline, CDR1 LGHDT and CDR2 YNNKEL (reference sequence). The CDR3 runs to 15 residues. Trimming removed 0 bases from V and 7 bases from J; junction bases left unmatched: 5. CDR3 DNA: TGTGCCAGCAGCCAAGAACAGGGGAGGACTGAAAAACTGTTTTTT. Translating it yields CASSQEQGRTEKLFF.

The chain uses TRBV29-1 and TRBJ2-7; weak D call: TRBD2 (5 bases). Per the germline V gene, CDR1 is SQVTM and CDR2 is ANQGSEA. This CDR3 is 10 amino acids long. V was trimmed by 6 bases and J by 5 bases, leaving 8 bases between them. The CDR3 is CSVGNHEQYF. The CDR3 DNA sequence: TGCAGCGTCGGGAACCACGAGCAGTACTTC.

V is TRBV5-4 and J is TRBJ2-1, with D unclear. V was shortened by 2 bases and J by 9 bases, with 9 bases between the two germline ends. Germline CDR1 reads SGHNT; CDR2 reads YYREEE (reference sequence). CDR3 size: 12 residues. The CDR3: CASSFPPGEQFF. CDR3 in DNA: TGTGCCAGCAGCTTCCCCCCGGGTGAGCAGTTCTTC.

CDR3 coding DNA: TGTGCCACAACTACCGGGGGGCGGGCCTATGGCTACACCTTC. It translates to CATTTGGRAYGYTF. This chain links TRBV28 with TRBJ1-2; D possibly corresponds to TRBD1 (6 bases). CDR1 MDHEN and CDR2 SYDVKM come from the germline V gene. This CDR3 region has 14 residues. Trimming pared 10 bases from V and 4 bases from J, leaving 19 bases between.

The rearrangement joins TRBV28 to TRBJ2-7; D is perhaps TRBD1 (6 bases). The CDR3 runs 12 residues. CDR1 is MDHEN, CDR2 SYDVKM, per germline. Trimming took off 6 bases at V and 4 bases at J, with 10 bases between the two ends. In DNA form, the CDR3 reads TGTGCCAGCAGCAGGGACACTTACGAGCAGTACTTC. Translating gives CASSRDTYEQYF.

The chain uses TRBV19 and TRBJ1-5; weak D call: TRBD1 (5 bases). Germline loops: CDR1 LNHDA, CDR2 SQIVND (reference sequence). V was pared by 0 bases and J by 10 bases, with 13 bases between. The CDR3 is made up of 14 amino acids. CDR3: CASSIEAQGAPQHF. Here the CDR3 DNA reads TGTGCCAGTAGTATAGAGGCGCAAGGGGCACCCCAGCATTTT.

The CDR3 is CATSRDILAGEFEQYF. In nucleotides, the CDR3 is TGTGCCACCAGCAGAGATATTCTAGCGGGAGAGTTCGAGCAGTACTTC. This chain uses TRBV15 with TRBJ2-7; TRBD2 aligns across 10 bases. The CDR3 is made up of 16 amino acids. Losses at the gene ends were 0 bases for V and 6 bases for J; bases not matched to a gene: 8. Germline CDR1 is LNHNV and CDR2 is YYDKDF (reference sequence).

This chain connects TRBV19 to TRBJ1-5; 10 bases match TRBD1. Germline CDR1 LNHDA, CDR2 SQIVND (reference sequence). The CDR3 loop spans 15 amino acids. With V trimmed by 8 bases and J by 2 bases, 6 bases remained unmatched. The CDR3 DNA reads as TGTGCCAGTGGCGACGGACAGGGGGGCAATCAGCCCCAGCATTTT. Encoded protein: CASGDGQGGNQPQHF.

This chain joins TRBV7-8 and TRBJ1-3; 7 positions agree with TRBD1. There are 16 residues in the CDR3. Germline trimming cut 5 bases from V and 0 bases from J; bases unmatched to any gene: 7. Germline V gene lookup returns CDR1 SGHVS and CDR2 FQNEAQ. CDR3 loop: CASSLQPGGSGNTIYF. The CDR3 coding sequence is TGTGCCAGCAGCCTTCAACCAGGGGGCTCTGGAAACACCATATATTTT.

V is TRBV5-1 and J is TRBJ1-4, with unresolved D. Looked up from germline, CDR1 is SGHRS and CDR2 is YFSETQ. The CDR3 has 15 residues. Trimming cost V 0 bases and J 2 bases, with 8 bases left between them. CDR3 DNA sequence: TGCGCCAGCAGCTTGGCGCCGGGGACTAATGAAAAACTGTTTTTT. Translated: CASSLAPGTNEKLFF.

The V call is TRBV30, the J call TRBJ1-2; D gene ambiguous. CDR3 length: 13 amino acids. Trimming stripped 5 bases from V and 2 bases from J, with 12 bases between. Germline loops: CDR1 GTSNPN, CDR2 SVGIG (reference sequence). CDR3 loop: CAWGSDLNYGYTF. The CDR3 bases are TGTGCCTGGGGGAGCGATTTAAACTATGGCTACACCTTC.

This chain joins TRBV19 and TRBJ2-5; possibly TRBD2 for D (6 bases). Per germline, CDR1 LNHDA and CDR2 SQIVND (reference sequence). V was clipped by 5 bases and J by 4 bases, with 17 bases between them. The CDR3 sequence is 15 residues long. The CDR3 is CASSVSFRERETQYF. The CDR3 DNA is TGTGCCAGTAGTGTATCCTTTCGGGAGAGAGAGACCCAGTACTTC.

The chain uses TRBV11-2 and TRBJ2-3; 10 nucleotides line up with TRBD2. This CDR3 region has 17 residues. The germline V gene encodes CDR1 SGHAT and CDR2 FQNNGV. V lost 0 bases and J lost 3; bases outside the gene matches: 6. The CDR3 spells CASSLDPSGSGTDTQYF. Written as DNA, the CDR3 is TGTGCCAGCAGCTTAGATCCTAGCGGGAGCGGTACAGATACGCAGTATTTT.